This entry lists 5 T cell receptor beta chains sequenced from one sample in a study of T cells in Graves' hyperthyroidism and ophthalmopathy. Amplification targeted TCR beta CDR3 regions from RNA transcripts. The study used the HTBI primer set for a first-round RT-PCR of the TCR CDR3. TCRdb ran MiXCR on the multiplex PCR reads and lists one entry per CDR3 protein. The sample lists roughly 840,000 distinct CDR3 sequences; over 35% were seen once. Sequencing was carried out using blood. These TCRs come from a man aged 18 to 30 with Graves' hyperthyroidism.

The V gene is TRBV5-1, the J gene TRBJ1-4, with unresolved D. The CDR3 is 12 amino acids. Trimming removed 0 bases at V and 8 bases at J, with 5 bases between. Germline CDR1 is SGHRS and CDR2 is YFSETQ. This chain's CDR3 is CASSLDLEKLFF. The CDR3 bases are TGCGCCAGCAGCTTGGACTTAGAAAAACTGTTTTTT.

As for this clonotype: Given a much more abundant clone one base away, this may be a read error. The J gene is TRBJ2-5, the V gene TRBV29-1; no reliable D call. This CDR3 has 12 amino acids. Trimming removed 6 bases at V and 3 bases at J, with 11 bases between. Germline lookup yields CDR1 SQVTM and CDR2 ANQGSEA. The CDR3 sequence is CSVKDGEETQYF. The DNA for the CDR3 is TGCAGCGTAAAAGACGGCGAAGAGACCCAGTACTTC.

The chain couples TRBV7-2 to TRBJ2-2; possibly TRBD1 for D (6 bases). The CDR3 is 16 residues long. The ends were cut back, 2 bases at V and 2 bases at J, with 12 bases in the middle. CDR1 is SGHTA and CDR2 is FQGNSA in the germline V gene. This CDR3 is CASSLIPTGNTGELFF. The CDR3 region has the DNA TGTGCCAGCAGCTTAATCCCGACAGGAAACACCGGGGAGCTGTTTTTT.

This clonotype has ten or more counts. The V call is TRBV7-6, the J call TRBJ2-7, with a possible D match to TRBD2 (6 bases). V was pared by 3 bases and J by 1 base, with 10 bases between. There are 14 residues in the CDR3. Germline V gene data show CDR1 as SGHVS and CDR2 as FNYEAQ. CDR3 in amino acids: CASSLAGMSYEQYF. CDR3 DNA: TGTGCCAGCAGCTTGGCGGGGATGTCCTACGAGCAGTACTTC.

In regard to this clonotype: A read error is possible here, since a much larger clone lies one base away. The rearrangement links TRBV2 to TRBJ1-1, with D hard to call. Trimming took 11 bases from V and 5 from J, leaving 15 bases between them. There are 12 residues in the CDR3. Germline V gives CDR1 SNHLY, CDR2 FYNNEI. DNA of the CDR3: TGTGCCGGCACTACAGACACAACTGAAGCTTTCTTT. This translates into CAGTTDTTEAFF.